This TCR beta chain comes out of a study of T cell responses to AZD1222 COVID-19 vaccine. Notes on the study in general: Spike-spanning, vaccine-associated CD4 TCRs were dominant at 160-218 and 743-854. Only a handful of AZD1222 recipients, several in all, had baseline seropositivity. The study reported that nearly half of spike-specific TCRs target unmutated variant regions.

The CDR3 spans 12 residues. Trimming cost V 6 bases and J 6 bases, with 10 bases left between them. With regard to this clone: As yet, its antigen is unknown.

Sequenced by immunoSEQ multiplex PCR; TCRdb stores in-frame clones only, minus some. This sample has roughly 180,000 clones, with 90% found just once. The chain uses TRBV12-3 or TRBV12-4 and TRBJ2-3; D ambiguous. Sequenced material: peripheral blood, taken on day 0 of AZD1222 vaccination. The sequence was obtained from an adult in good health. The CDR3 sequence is CASSLSRDTQYF. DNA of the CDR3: TGTGCCAGCAGCCTTAGCCGGGATACGCAGTATTTT.